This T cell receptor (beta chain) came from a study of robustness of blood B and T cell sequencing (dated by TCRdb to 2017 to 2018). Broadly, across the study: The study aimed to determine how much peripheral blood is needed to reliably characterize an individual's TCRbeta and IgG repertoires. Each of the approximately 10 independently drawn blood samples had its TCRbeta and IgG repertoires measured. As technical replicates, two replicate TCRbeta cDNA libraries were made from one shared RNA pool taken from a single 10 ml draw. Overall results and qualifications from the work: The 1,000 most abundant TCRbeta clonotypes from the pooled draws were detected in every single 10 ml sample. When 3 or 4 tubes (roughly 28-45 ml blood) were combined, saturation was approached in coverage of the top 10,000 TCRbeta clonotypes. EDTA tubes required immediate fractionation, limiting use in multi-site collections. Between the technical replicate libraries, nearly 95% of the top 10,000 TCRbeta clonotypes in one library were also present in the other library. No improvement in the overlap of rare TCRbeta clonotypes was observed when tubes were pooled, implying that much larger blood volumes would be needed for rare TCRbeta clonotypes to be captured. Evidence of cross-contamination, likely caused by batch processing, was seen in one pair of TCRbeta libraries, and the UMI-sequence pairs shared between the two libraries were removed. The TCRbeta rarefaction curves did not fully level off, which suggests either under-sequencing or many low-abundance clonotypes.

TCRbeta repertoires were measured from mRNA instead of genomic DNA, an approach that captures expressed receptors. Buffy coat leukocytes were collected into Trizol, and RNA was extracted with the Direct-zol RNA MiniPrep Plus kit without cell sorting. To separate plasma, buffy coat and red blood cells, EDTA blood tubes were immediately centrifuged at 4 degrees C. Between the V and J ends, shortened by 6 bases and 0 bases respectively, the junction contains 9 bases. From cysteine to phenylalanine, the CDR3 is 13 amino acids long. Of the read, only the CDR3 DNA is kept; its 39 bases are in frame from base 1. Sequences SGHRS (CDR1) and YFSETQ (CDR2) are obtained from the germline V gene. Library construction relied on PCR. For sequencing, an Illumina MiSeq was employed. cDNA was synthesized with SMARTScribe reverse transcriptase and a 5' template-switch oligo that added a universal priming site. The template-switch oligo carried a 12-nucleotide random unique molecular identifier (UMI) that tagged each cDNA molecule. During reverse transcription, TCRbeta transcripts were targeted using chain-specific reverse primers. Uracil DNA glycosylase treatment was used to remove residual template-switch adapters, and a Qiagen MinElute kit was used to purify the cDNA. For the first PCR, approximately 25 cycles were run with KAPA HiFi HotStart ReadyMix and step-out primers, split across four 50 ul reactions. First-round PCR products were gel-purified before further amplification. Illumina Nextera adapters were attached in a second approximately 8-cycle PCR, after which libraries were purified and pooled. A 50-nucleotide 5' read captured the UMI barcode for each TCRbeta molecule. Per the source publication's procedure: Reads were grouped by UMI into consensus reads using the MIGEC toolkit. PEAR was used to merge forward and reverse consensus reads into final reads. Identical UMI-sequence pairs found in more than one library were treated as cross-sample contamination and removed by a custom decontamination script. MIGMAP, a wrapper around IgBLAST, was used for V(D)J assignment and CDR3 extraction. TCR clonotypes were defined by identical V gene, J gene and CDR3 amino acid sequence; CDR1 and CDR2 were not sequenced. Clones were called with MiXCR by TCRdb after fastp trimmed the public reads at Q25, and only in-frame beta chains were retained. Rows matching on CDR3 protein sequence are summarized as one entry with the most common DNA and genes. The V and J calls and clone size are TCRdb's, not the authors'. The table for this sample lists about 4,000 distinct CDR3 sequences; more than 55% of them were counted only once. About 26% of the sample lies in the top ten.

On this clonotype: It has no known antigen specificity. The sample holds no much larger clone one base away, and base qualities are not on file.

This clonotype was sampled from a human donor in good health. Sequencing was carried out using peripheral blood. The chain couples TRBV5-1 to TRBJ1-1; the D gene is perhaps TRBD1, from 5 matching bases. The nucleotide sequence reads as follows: TGCGCCAGCAAAATGGGGGTGAACACTGAAGCTTTCTTT. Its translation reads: CASKMGVNTEAFF.